The present T cell receptor beta chain was sequenced within a study of prognosis after radiotherapy for stage I lung cancer. Study results and caveats: The study found lower Shannon entropy after stereotactic body radiation therapy in patients who developed distant metastases.

The authors amplified TCR beta CDR3 from genomic DNA using two-round multiplex PCR. With primers specific to each TRBV and TRBJ gene, the first-round PCR was performed. TCRdb independently ran MiXCR on the multiplex PCR reads; one entry per CDR3 protein. The table shows around 51,000 distinct CDR3 sequences, with less than 35% occurring only once. To note about this clonotype: What it recognizes is unknown.

This CDR3 has 18 residues. V lost 5 bases, J lost 4 bases, and 26 bases lay in between. CDR1 and CDR2 (germline): MNHEY, SVGEGT. Peripheral blood samples of about 6 milliliters were drawn at each of two time points. The chain is built from TRBV6-2 or TRBV6-3 and TRBJ1-2, with D possibly TRBD1 on 6 matching bases. The sequencing used PBMCs, collected before or after stereotactic body radiation therapy (not recorded which). This receptor was taken from a donor over 45 with non-small cell lung cancer. This chain's CDR3 is CASSSLSPGQQGAYGYTF. For the CDR3, the DNA is TGTGCCAGCAGTAGCCTATCCCCGGGACAACAAGGGGCCTATGGCTACACCTTC.